This record covers a single T cell receptor beta chain. V trimming: 0 bases; J trimming: 4 bases; junction bases outside the gene matches: 5. Germline V CDR1 and CDR2: MNHNS, SASEGT. This CDR3 is built from 16 residues. The sample originates from a study of blood T cell repertoires in COVID-19. The authors' processing: Reference gene primer amplification yielded estimated nucleated cell counts. The assay was immunoSEQ multiplex PCR, and TCRdb's table has in-frame clones only and misses some. For V, J and clone size, that table is used; D and trimming come from the DNA. This table holds roughly 140,000 clones, around four fifths found once.

The gene calls are TRBV6-1 and TRBJ2-1; 8 bases align to TRBD2. The specimen sequenced was peripheral blood. This receptor was identified in a human donor in a cohort sampled during active COVID-19. DNA for the CDR3: TGTGCCAGCAGTGAAGCGCGGATAGCGGGGTACAATGAGCAGTTCTTC. As protein: CASSEARIAGYNEQFF.